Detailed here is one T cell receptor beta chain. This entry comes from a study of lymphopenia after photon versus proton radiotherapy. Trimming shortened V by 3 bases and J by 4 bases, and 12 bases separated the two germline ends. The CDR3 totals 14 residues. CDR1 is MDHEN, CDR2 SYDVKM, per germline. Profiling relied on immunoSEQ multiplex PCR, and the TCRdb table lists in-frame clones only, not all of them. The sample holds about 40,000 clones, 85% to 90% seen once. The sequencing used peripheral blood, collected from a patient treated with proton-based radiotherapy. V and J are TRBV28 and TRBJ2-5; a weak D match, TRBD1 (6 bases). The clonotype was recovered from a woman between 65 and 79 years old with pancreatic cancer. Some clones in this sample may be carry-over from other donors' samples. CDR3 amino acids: CASSFRGGIETQYF. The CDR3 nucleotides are TGTGCCAGCAGTTTCAGGGGTGGGATAGAGACCCAGTACTTC. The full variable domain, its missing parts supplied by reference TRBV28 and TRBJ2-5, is DVKVTQSSRYLVKRTGEKVFLECVQDMDHENMFWYRQDPGLGLRLIYFSYDVKMKEKGDIPEGYSVSREKKERFSLILESASTNQTSMYLCASSFRGGIETQYFGPGTRLLVL.